This record concerns one T cell receptor beta chain sequence. CDR1 is MDHEN and CDR2 is SYDVKM in the germline V gene. This CDR3 is built from 14 residues. V dropped 3 bases and J dropped 0 bases, with 9 bases sitting between them. The data stem from a study of T cell responses to AZD1222 COVID-19 vaccine. Here immunoSEQ multiplex PCR was the method, and the copy in TCRdb shows in-frame clones only, minus some. The table shows 120,000 to 150,000 clones, with roughly 90% occurring only once. The receptor was isolated from an adult in good health. V usage is TRBV28 and J usage is TRBJ2-7; D gene uncertain. The source was peripheral blood, collected on day 0 of AZD1222 vaccination. In DNA form, the CDR3 reads TGTGCCAGCAGTTTTGTGGCTTCCTCCTACGAGCAGTACTTC. Translation gives CASSFVASSYEQYF.